One sample yielded the 15 T cell receptor beta chains listed below, sequenced in a study of T cells in Graves' hyperthyroidism and ophthalmopathy. What was amplified from RNA transcripts were TCR beta CDR3 regions. HTBI primers were employed in a first-round RT-PCR of the TCR CDR3. Each CDR3 protein gets one entry after TCRdb re-called the multiplex PCR reads with MiXCR. The sample lists 490,000 or so distinct CDR3 sequences; about 16% were seen once. The sequenced sample was blood. These TCRs come from a woman aged 25 to 39 with Graves' ophthalmopathy.

There are a few counts of this clonotype. The chain employs TRBV28 and TRBJ2-1; the match to TRBD1 covers 10 bases. Germline CDR1 and CDR2: MDHEN and SYDVKM. The CDR3 covers 16 residues. Trimming cost V 0 bases and J 9 bases; bases outside gene matches: 8. The DNA for the CDR3 is TGTGCCAGCAGTTTATGGGCGACAGGGGGCAAGGGTGAGCAGTTCTTC. Translated: CASSLWATGGKGEQFF. Drawing the rest from reference TRBV28 and TRBJ2-1, the complete variable domain is DVKVTQSSRYLVKRTGEKVFLECVQDMDHENMFWYRQDPGLGLRLIYFSYDVKMKEKGDIPEGYSVSREKKERFSLILESASTNQTSMYLCASSLWATGGKGEQFFGPGTRLTVL.

This chain links TRBV20-1 with TRBJ1-3; maybe TRBD1 (6 bases). V lost 3 bases to trimming and J lost 2 bases, with 20 bases between them. Per germline, CDR1 DFQATT and CDR2 SNEGSKA (reference sequence). The CDR3 consists of 17 residues. Here the CDR3 DNA reads TGCAGTGCTAGTAGCCCCGCCGGACAGATTGCTGGAAACACCATATATTTT. This translates into CSASSPAGQIAGNTIYF.

In this sample, this clonotype turned up many times. The V gene is TRBV5-1, the J gene TRBJ1-6, with D possibly matching TRBD1 (5 bases). V lost 0 bases to trimming and J lost 8 bases, with 9 bases between them. Germline V CDR1 and CDR2: SGHRS, YFSETQ. The CDR3 sequence is 14 residues long. The CDR3 region has the DNA TGCGCCAGCAGCTTGGATCAGGGATATTCACCCCTCCACTTT. Translated, it gives CASSLDQGYSPLHF. The entire variable domain, with the rest obtained from reference TRBV5-1 and TRBJ1-6, is as follows: KAGVTQTPRYLIKTRGQQVTLSCSPISGHRSVSWYQQTPGQGLQFLFEYFSETQRNKGNFPGRFSGRQFSNSRSEMNVSTLELGDSALYLCASSLDQGYSPLHFGNGTRLTVT.

This clonotype was detected many times. This rearrangement joins TRBV27 to TRBJ2-1, with 9 bases lining up with TRBD2. Germline V gene lookup returns CDR1 MNHEY and CDR2 SMNVEV (reference sequence). Trimming cost V 2 bases and J 10 bases; bases outside gene matches: 9. This CDR3 has 15 residues. CDR3 in DNA: TGTGCCAGCAGTTTAACTCGTCTAGCGGGGAAAGAGCAGTTCTTC. It encodes CASSLTRLAGKEQFF.

On this clonotype itself: At one of its ends the junction is not consistent with the germline gene, which may arise from a read error. CDR3 nucleotides: TGTGCCACCATACTTACGCCGGCGGGTAACGATACGCAGTATTTC. It translates to CATILTPAGNDTQYF. The genes are TRBV28 and TRBJ2-3; tentative D call: TRBD2 (5 bases). The CDR3 runs 15 residues. Per germline, CDR1 MDHEN and CDR2 SYDVKM.

The chain links TRBV20-1 to TRBJ2-1, with 9 bases matching TRBD2. This CDR3 spans 13 amino acids. The V gene's germline CDR1 is DFQATT and CDR2 SNEGSKA (reference sequence). The CDR3 DNA follows: TGCAGACCCACTAGCGGGTTTCTGGGTGAGCAGTTCTTC. Residues: CRPTSGFLGEQFF.

Only a few counts were recorded for this clonotype. This chain joins TRBV5-1 and TRBJ2-3, with 11 bases identical to TRBD2. The CDR3 totals 14 residues. CDR1 and CDR2 (germline): SGHRS, YFSETQ. J was trimmed by 7 bases and V by 7 bases; bases with no gene match: 8. The DNA of the CDR3 is TGCGCCAGCTTCGAGACTAGCGGGGCAAATACGCAGTATTTT. The encoded protein is CASFETSGANTQYF.

This clonotype was counted only a few times. This rearrangement joins TRBV20-1 to TRBJ1-5; 7 bases align to TRBD1. The junction had 5 bases not matched to a gene; V was cut back by 0 bases and J by 0 bases. The CDR3 is 16 amino acids. Germline V gene data show CDR1 as DFQATT and CDR2 as SNEGSKA (reference sequence). The CDR3 sequence: CSARDPGQNSNQPQHF. CDR3 nucleotide sequence: TGCAGTGCTAGAGATCCGGGACAGAATAGCAATCAGCCCCAGCATTTT.

This clonotype was found many times. The chain recombines TRBV11-2 with TRBJ1-1; D call uncertain. The CDR3 spans 12 residues. Trimming cost V 5 bases and J 2 bases, with 6 bases left between them. The germline V gene encodes CDR1 SGHAT and CDR2 FQNNGV. The CDR3 DNA sequence: TGTGCCAGCAGCGAGCCCAACACTGAAGCTTTCTTT. Its protein product is CASSEPNTEAFF.

The chain employs TRBV18 and TRBJ2-7; 8 bases match TRBD1. The V and J ends lost 4 bases and 3 bases, in that order; junction bases with no gene match: 5. Germline V gene data show CDR1 as KGHSH and CDR2 as LQKENI. This CDR3 is built from 14 residues. The CDR3 nucleotides are TGTGCCAGCTCACTGGGACAGGCGTTCTACGAGCAGTACTTC. This codes for CASSLGQAFYEQYF.

There are a few counts of this clonotype. The chain links TRBV14 to TRBJ1-1; unclear D gene. The CDR3 covers 14 residues. The V gene lost 4 bases and the J gene lost 1 base, with 10 bases spanning the gap. Per germline, CDR1 SGHDN and CDR2 FVKESK. The CDR3 bases are TGTGCCAGCAGCCCCTCTGGGGAGAACACTGAAGCTTTCTTT. The encoded protein is CASSPSGENTEAFF.

The rearrangement uses TRBV12-3 or TRBV12-4 and TRBJ2-2, with 10 positions matching TRBD2. J lost 0 bases, V lost 8 bases, and 15 bases had no gene match. This CDR3 spans 19 amino acids. The chain's CDR3 is CASSAWTSGSITNTGELFF. The DNA of the CDR3 is TGTGCCAGCTCCGCTTGGACTAGCGGTAGTATTACGAACACCGGGGAGCTGTTTTTT.

This clonotype was counted ten times or more. V is TRBV28 and J is TRBJ1-2; a weak D match, TRBD1 (5 bases). This CDR3 is 16 amino acids long. Trimming shortened V by 5 bases and J by 2 bases, and 18 bases separated the two germline ends. Per germline, CDR1 MDHEN and CDR2 SYDVKM. The DNA of the CDR3 is TGTGCCAGCAGTCGATCCGGGGCCCTTGCGAACTATGGCTACACCTTC. As protein: CASSRSGALANYGYTF.

In this sample, this clonotype turned up many times. This chain joins TRBV20-1 and TRBJ2-7; 7 bases fit TRBD2. The CDR3 totals 15 residues. Germline V gene data show CDR1 as DFQATT and CDR2 as SNEGSKA (reference sequence). Trimming at V came to 4 bases and at J to 0 bases, leaving 9 bases not matched to a gene. The CDR3 DNA is TGCAGTGCTAACGATCTAGCGGTGAACTCCTACGAGCAGTACTTC. Its protein is CSANDLAVNSYEQYF.

This clonotype was detected many times. The V gene is TRBV28, the J gene TRBJ2-7; unclear D gene. In germline, CDR1 is MDHEN, CDR2 SYDVKM. With 6 bases removed from V and 4 bases from J, the gap between germline ends came to 10 bases. This CDR3 contains 12 residues. The CDR3, as DNA: TGTGCCAGCAGCCTCCCACGATACGAGCAGTACTTC. It codes for CASSLPRYEQYF.